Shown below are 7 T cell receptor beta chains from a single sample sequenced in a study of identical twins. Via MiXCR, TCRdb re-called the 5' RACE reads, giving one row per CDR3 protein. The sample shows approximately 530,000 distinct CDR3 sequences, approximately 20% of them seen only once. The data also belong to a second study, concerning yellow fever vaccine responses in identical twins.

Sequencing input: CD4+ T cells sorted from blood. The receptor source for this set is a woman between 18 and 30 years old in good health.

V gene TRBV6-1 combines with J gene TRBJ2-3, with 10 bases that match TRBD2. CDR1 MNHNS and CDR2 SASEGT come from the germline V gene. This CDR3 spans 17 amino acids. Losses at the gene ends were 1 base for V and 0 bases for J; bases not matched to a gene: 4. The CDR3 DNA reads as TGTGCCAGCAGTGAAGAGGTAGCGGGAGGAAGCACAGATACGCAGTATTTT. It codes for CASSEEVAGGSTDTQYF.

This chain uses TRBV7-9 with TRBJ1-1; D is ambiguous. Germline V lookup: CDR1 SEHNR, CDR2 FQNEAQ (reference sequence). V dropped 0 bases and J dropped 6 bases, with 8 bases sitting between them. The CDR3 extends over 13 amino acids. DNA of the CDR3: TGTGCCAGCAGCTTAGCCCCGACGGCTGAAGCTTTCTTT. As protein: CASSLAPTAEAFF.

The CDR3 here is CASSPPTSGTFYEQYF. The CDR3 DNA is TGTGCCAGCTCACCTCCGACTAGCGGGACCTTCTACGAGCAGTACTTC. The chain links TRBV18 to TRBJ2-7; 11 bases line up with TRBD2. The germline CDR1 and CDR2 sequences are KGHSH and LQKENI. The ends lost 3 bases at V and 3 bases at J; junction bases unmatched: 7. The CDR3 runs 16 residues.

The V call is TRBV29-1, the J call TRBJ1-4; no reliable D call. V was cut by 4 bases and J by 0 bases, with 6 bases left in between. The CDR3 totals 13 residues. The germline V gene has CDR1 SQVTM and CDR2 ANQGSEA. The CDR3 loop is CSVGATTNEKLFF. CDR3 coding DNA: TGCAGCGTTGGGGCTACAACTAATGAAAAACTGTTTTTT.

The CDR3: CASSHGQGRFTDTQYF. The CDR3 region has the DNA TGTGCCAGCAGTCACGGACAGGGGCGATTCACAGATACGCAGTATTTT. The chain employs TRBV6-5 and TRBJ2-3; TRBD1 aligns across 9 bases. Germline CDR1 MNHEY, CDR2 SVGAGI. CDR3 length: 16 amino acids. V gave up 5 bases and J gave up 2 bases; unmatched junction bases: 8.

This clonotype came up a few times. The CDR3 is CSVQGSSGRTTDTQYF. The CDR3 region has the DNA TGCAGCGTTCAGGGATCTAGCGGGAGGACCACAGATACGCAGTATTTT. V usage is TRBV29-1 and J usage is TRBJ2-3; 11 bases line up with TRBD2. This CDR3 comprises 16 residues. Germline CDR1 SQVTM, CDR2 ANQGSEA. After removal of 5 bases from V and 2 bases from J, the junction contained 9 bases not matched to a gene.

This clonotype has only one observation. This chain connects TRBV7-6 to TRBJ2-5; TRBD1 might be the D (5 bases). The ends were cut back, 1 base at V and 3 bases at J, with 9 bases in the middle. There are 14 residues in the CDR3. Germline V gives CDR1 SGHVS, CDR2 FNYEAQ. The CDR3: CASSLGVGEETQYF. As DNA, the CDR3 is TGTGCCAGCAGCTTAGGGGTAGGGGAAGAGACCCAGTACTTC.